The text below deals with one T cell receptor beta chain. Its antigen remains unknown. The V segment lost 5 bases and the J segment 8 bases; nucleotides outside the gene matches: 6. There are 13 residues in the CDR3. Researchers made TCR beta libraries by using iRepertoire HTBI primers and running Arm-PCR on CDR3 regions. From the multiplex PCR reads, TCRdb called clonotypes with MiXCR, one entry per CDR3 protein. The top ten hold roughly 50% of the sample, which has a few hundred thousand distinct CDR3 sequences, around 20% seen once. Time point defined: persistent/refractory GD, antithyroid drugs over 5 years with positive TRAb. PBMC RNA served as the TCR library source. The sample originates from a study of regulatory T cells in long-lasting Graves disease. Findings and caveats of the study: When disease was persistent, TRBV28, TRBJ1-2 and TRBJ2-5 were the favored segments.

The receptor comes from a female donor with Graves disease. The rearrangement links TRBV12-3 or TRBV12-4 to TRBJ2-1, with 7 bases lining up with TRBD1. Sequencing was performed on peripheral blood mononuclear cells (PBMCs), taken when the disease was refractory, from a patient treated with antithyroid drugs. The CDR3 sequence: CASSRQGPDEQFF. CDR3 DNA: TGTGCCAGCAGTCGACAGGGTCCGGATGAGCAGTTCTTC.